The 7 T cell receptor beta chains listed next were all sequenced from one sample in a study of blood T cell repertoires in COVID-19. The protocol was immunoSEQ multiplex PCR, while the TCRdb copy is restricted to in-frame clones and leaves out a portion. The sample comprises 90,000 to 120,000 clones, about four fifths of which are singletons, and approximately 4.5% rests with the top ten. The specimen sequenced was peripheral blood. All receptors come from a man in his 70s with acute or convalescent COVID-19.

The genes are TRBV18 and TRBJ1-5, with D possibly TRBD1 on 6 matching bases. The CDR3 consists of 16 residues. With 3 bases removed from V and 5 bases from J, the gap between germline ends came to 17 bases. Looked up from germline, CDR1 is KGHSH and CDR2 is LQKENI. The CDR3 is CASSPVGAGGDQPQHF. The CDR3 nucleotides are TGTGCCAGCTCACCCGTGGGGGCCGGGGGGGATCAGCCCCAGCATTTT.

Only a few counts were recorded for this clone. The chain carries TRBV9 and TRBJ2-2; 10 nucleotides match TRBD1. V lost 7 bases, J lost 5 bases, and 5 bases stayed unmatched. Germline CDR1 is SGDLS and CDR2 is YYNGEE. This CDR3 comprises 14 residues. The CDR3 coding sequence is TGTGCCAGCTCCCGGACAGGGGGGACCGGGGAGCTGTTTTTT. Translated: CASSRTGGTGELFF.

This clone has only one observation. V usage is TRBV9 and J usage is TRBJ2-3; 9 nucleotides align to TRBD1. Germline trimming cut 2 bases from V and 0 bases from J; bases unmatched to any gene: 10. The germline V gene encodes CDR1 SGDLS and CDR2 YYNGEE. The CDR3 covers 18 residues. The CDR3 DNA reads TGTGCCAGCAGCGTGATAGGGTGGGGACAGGGAAGCACAGATACGCAGTATTTT. Encoded protein: CASSVIGWGQGSTDTQYF.

The chain is built from TRBV10-3 and TRBJ1-1, with D maybe TRBD1 (5 bases). Germline assignment: CDR1 ENHRY and CDR2 SYGVKD. This CDR3 region has 14 residues. V lost 9 bases and J lost 2, with 16 bases in between. The chain's CDR3 is CAIRTSADNTEAFF. For the CDR3, the DNA is TGTGCCATAAGGACATCGGCGGATAACACTGAAGCTTTCTTT.

The genes are TRBV6-6 and TRBJ2-7; the match to TRBD1 covers 10 bases. J gave up 3 bases and V 6 bases, and 5 bases lay outside the gene matches. The CDR3 extends over 14 amino acids. Germline loops: CDR1 MNHNY, CDR2 SVGAGI (reference sequence). The chain's CDR3 is CASRQRDRGYEQYF. CDR3 sequence (DNA): TGTGCCAGCAGACAACGGGACAGGGGCTACGAGCAGTACTTC.

The rearrangement links TRBV5-1 to TRBJ2-2; 7 nucleotides line up with TRBD1. After removal of 4 bases from V and 0 bases from J, the junction contained 6 bases not matched to a gene. The CDR3 contains 16 residues. The germline V gene encodes CDR1 SGHRS and CDR2 YFSETQ. CDR3 DNA sequence: TGCGCCAGCAGCCCGGGACAGTCCGCGAACACCGGGGAGCTGTTTTTT. Its protein is CASSPGQSANTGELFF.

V usage is TRBV7-8 and J usage is TRBJ2-7; 14 nucleotides align to TRBD2. The CDR3 spans 14 residues. The junction had 1 base not matched to a gene; V was cut back by 7 bases and J by 2 bases. Germline assignment: CDR1 SGHVS and CDR2 FQNEAQ. This CDR3 is CASKTSGGAYEQYF. The CDR3 DNA reads as TGTGCCAGCAAGACTAGCGGGGGGGCCTACGAGCAGTACTTC.